One and the same sample provided the 9 T cell receptor beta chains below, sequenced in a study of T cells in localized non-small cell lung cancer (dated by TCRdb to the early 2020s). Receptor libraries were prepared by the immunoSEQ multiplex PCR assay. TCRdb took this table from immuneACCESS and kept in-frame rearrangements with V and J called. Such tables lack part of the clones; where checked against another copy, unresolved V genes explain under half of the gap, and the rest is unexplained. Across this sample there are 30,000 to 50,000 clones, with more than 75% seen only once. About 32% of the sample is held by the ten biggest clonotypes. The source was PBMCs, collected before any cancer treatment. Source of these receptors: a woman between 40 and 69 years old with stage II squamous cell lung carcinoma.

The chain uses TRBV29-1 and TRBJ2-2; TRBD1 agrees at 8 bases. CDR1 is SQVTM, CDR2 ANQGSEA, per germline. V lost 7 bases, J lost 0 bases, and 4 bases stayed unmatched. This CDR3 region has 14 residues. The CDR3 loop is CSAKDRANTGELFF. The CDR3 coding sequence is TGCAGCGCTAAGGACAGGGCGAACACCGGGGAGCTGTTTTTT.

V gene TRBV15 combines with J gene TRBJ2-3; D could derive from TRBD1 or TRBD2 (6 bases each). V lost 1 base, J lost 4 bases, and 18 bases lay in between. CDR3 length: 17 residues. Germline V CDR1 and CDR2: LNHNV, YYDKDF (reference sequence). The CDR3 region is CATSRGEDPRGADTQYF. The CDR3 coding sequence is TGTGCCACCAGCAGAGGGGAGGACCCCAGGGGTGCAGATACGCAGTATTTT.

V gene TRBV7-9 combines with J gene TRBJ1-2; D not resolved. Germline assignment: CDR1 SEHNR and CDR2 FQNEAQ (reference sequence). This CDR3 comprises 14 residues. V was pared by 5 bases and J by 1 base, with 11 bases between. The CDR3 sequence: CASSTGNYNYGYTF. CDR3 nucleotides: TGTGCCAGCAGCACGGGAAATTATAACTATGGCTACACCTTC.

The V call is TRBV19, the J call TRBJ1-6; TRBD1 matches 11 bases. The CDR3 runs to 14 residues. Germline V gene lookup returns CDR1 LNHDA and CDR2 SQIVND (reference sequence). J was trimmed by 13 bases and V by 5 bases; bases with no gene match: 7. The CDR3 loop is CASSAPGQGVPLHF. CDR3 nucleotides: TGTGCCAGTAGTGCACCGGGACAGGGGGTCCCCCTCCACTTT.

The rearrangement joins TRBV9 to TRBJ1-1, with TRBD1 matching 7 bases. The J segment lost 0 bases and the V segment lost 3 bases, leaving 11 bases of the junction unmatched. CDR3 length equals 17 residues. Germline V gives CDR1 SGDLS, CDR2 YYNGEE. CDR3 in DNA: TGTGCCAGCAGCGATGATTCGGGACAGAGATTGAACACTGAAGCTTTCTTT. Translation: CASSDDSGQRLNTEAFF.

This chain joins TRBV19 and TRBJ1-2; D call uncertain. CDR3 length: 14 residues. V lost 6 bases, J lost 3 bases, and 14 bases lay in between. Germline CDR1 reads LNHDA; CDR2 reads SQIVND (reference sequence). Here the CDR3 reads CASRLSQADYGYTF. The CDR3 DNA sequence: TGTGCCAGTAGGCTCAGTCAGGCCGACTATGGCTACACCTTC.

The gene calls are TRBV28 and TRBJ1-4; no reliable D call. The V and J ends lost 2 bases and 8 bases respectively, with 6 bases between them. Germline lookup yields CDR1 MDHEN and CDR2 SYDVKM. The CDR3 contains 12 residues. The CDR3 nucleotides are TGTGCCAGCAGTTTAGAGAGCGAAAAACTGTTTTTT. Amino acid sequence: CASSLESEKLFF.

The rearrangement links TRBV27 to TRBJ2-2; D is ambiguous. Germline CDR1 reads MNHEY; CDR2 reads SMNVEV (reference sequence). There are 14 residues in the CDR3. The V and J ends lost 1 base and 3 bases respectively, with 6 bases between them. CDR3 in DNA: TGTGCCAGCAGTTTATGGGCAGACACCGGGGAGCTGTTTTTT. It encodes CASSLWADTGELFF.

V usage is TRBV5-1 and J usage is TRBJ1-1; the D is unclear. The germline gives CDR1 SGHRS, CDR2 YFSETQ. The V end was cut by 0 bases, the J end by 1 base, with 4 bases between. The CDR3 totals 13 residues. The CDR3 sequence: CASSLEGNTEAFF. DNA of the CDR3: TGCGCCAGCAGCTTGGAAGGGAACACTGAAGCTTTCTTT.